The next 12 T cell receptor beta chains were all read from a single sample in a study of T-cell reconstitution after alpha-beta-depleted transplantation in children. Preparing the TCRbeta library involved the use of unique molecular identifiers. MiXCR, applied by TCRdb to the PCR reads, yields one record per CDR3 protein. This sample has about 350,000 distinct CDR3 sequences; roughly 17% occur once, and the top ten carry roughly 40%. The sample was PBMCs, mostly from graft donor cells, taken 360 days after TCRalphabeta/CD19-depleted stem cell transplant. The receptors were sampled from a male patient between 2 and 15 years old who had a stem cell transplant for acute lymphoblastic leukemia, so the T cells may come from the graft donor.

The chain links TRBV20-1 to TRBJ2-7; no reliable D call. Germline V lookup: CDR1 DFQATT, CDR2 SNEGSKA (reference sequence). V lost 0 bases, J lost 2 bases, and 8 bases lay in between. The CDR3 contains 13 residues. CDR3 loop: CSARDRRPYEQYF. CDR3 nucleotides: TGCAGTGCTAGAGATCGAAGGCCCTACGAGCAGTACTTC.

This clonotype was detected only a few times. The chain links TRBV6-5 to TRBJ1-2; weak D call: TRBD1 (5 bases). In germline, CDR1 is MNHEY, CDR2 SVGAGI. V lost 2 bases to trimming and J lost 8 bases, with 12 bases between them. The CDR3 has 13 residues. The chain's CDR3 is CASSYVGEGGYTF. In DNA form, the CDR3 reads TGTGCCAGCAGTTACGTAGGGGAGGGAGGCTACACCTTC.

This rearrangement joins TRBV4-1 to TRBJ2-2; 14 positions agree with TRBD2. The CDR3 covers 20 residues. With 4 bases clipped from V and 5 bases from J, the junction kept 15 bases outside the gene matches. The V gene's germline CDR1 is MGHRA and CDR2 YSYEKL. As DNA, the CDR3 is TGCGCCAGCAGCCTGGTAGGGAGACTAGCGGGAGGGGCCCCTACCGGGGAGCTGTTTTTT. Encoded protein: CASSLVGRLAGGAPTGELFF.

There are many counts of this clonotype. The CDR3 spells CAWSVAGNTEAFF. CDR3 sequence (DNA): TGTGCCTGGAGTGTAGCGGGGAATACTGAAGCTTTCTTT. The chain joins TRBV30 to TRBJ1-1; no firm D call. This CDR3 is built from 13 residues. Per the germline V gene, CDR1 is GTSNPN and CDR2 is SVGIG (reference sequence). Deletions cut 0 bases from V and 5 bases from J, with 10 bases between.

The DNA for the CDR3 is TGTGCCAGCAGTTACTCGATTAACCTAGCCAAAAACATTCAGTACTTC. Protein product: CASSYSINLAKNIQYF. The rearrangement links TRBV6-5 to TRBJ2-4; D not resolved. The CDR3 sequence is 16 residues long. Between the trimmed V and J ends, which lost 0 bases and 0 bases, there was a span of 9 bases. Per germline, CDR1 MNHEY and CDR2 SVGAGI.

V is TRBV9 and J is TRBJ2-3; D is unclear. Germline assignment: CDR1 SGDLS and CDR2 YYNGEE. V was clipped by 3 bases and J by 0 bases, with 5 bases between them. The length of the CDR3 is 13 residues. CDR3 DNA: TGTGCCAGCAGCGCCGACAGCACAGATACGCAGTATTTT. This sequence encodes CASSADSTDTQYF.

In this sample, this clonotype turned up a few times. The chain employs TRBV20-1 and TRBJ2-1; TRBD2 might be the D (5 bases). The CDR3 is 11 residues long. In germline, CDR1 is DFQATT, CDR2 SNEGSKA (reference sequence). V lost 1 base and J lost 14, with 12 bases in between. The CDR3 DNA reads TGCAGTGCTAGAGTGGACTCTCCAGAGTTCTTC. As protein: CSARVDSPEFF.

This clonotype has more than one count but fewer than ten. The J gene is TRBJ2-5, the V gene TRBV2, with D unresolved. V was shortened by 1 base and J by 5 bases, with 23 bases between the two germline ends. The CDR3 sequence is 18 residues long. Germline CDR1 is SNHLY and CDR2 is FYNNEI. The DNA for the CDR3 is TGTGCCAGCAGTGAAGATCGCGGCGGATGGGATCTTTCGGAGACCCAGTACTTC. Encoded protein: CASSEDRGGWDLSETQYF.

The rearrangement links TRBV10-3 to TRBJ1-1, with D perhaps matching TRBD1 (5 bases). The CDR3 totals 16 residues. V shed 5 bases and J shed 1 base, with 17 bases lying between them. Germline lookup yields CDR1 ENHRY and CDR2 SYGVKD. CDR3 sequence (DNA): TGTGCCATCAGTACCGGGGCTCCAAAGGGGAACACTGAAGCTTTCTTT. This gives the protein CAISTGAPKGNTEAFF.

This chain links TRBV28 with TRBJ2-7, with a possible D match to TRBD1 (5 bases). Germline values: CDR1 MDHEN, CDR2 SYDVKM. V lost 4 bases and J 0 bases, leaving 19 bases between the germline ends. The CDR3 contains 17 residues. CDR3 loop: CASSSWRGQGPSYEQYF. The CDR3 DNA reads TGTGCCAGCAGTTCGTGGCGTGGTCAGGGCCCCTCCTACGAGCAGTACTTC.

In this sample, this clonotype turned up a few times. The CDR3 DNA sequence: TGTGCCAGCAGCCAAGATTGGACTAGCGGGCCCTACAATGAGCAGTTCTTC. Translation: CASSQDWTSGPYNEQFF. This chain uses TRBV3-1 with TRBJ2-1; TRBD2 matches 11 bases. V shed 0 bases and J 2 bases; nucleotides not matched to a gene: 3. CDR3 length equals 17 residues. Per germline, CDR1 LGHDT and CDR2 YNNKEL (reference sequence).

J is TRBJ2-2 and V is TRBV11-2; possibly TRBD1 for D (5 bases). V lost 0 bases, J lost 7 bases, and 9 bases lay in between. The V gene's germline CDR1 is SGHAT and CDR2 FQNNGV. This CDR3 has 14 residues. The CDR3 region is CASSLDGARGELFF. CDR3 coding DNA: TGTGCCAGCAGCTTAGATGGGGCCCGCGGGGAGCTGTTTTTT.